This T cell receptor beta chain was recorded in a study of Ad26.COV2.S vaccination and SARS-CoV-2 variants. Background on the study: In the COV1001 trial, the donor was in the Ad26.COV2.S arm. Into the muscle, Ad26.COV2.S was dosed once or twice, 56 days apart. Overall study results and limits: Vaccine recipients had higher spike-specific TCR breadth than placebo recipients.

Clones were sequenced by immunoSEQ multiplex PCR, and TCRdb holds only the in-frame ones, with some missing. The data hold about 680,000 clones, with about 89% observed a single time. This clone was detected only a few times. Its antigen remains unidentified. J gave up 13 bases and V 1 base, and 8 bases lay outside the gene matches. The germline CDR1 and CDR2 sequences are SEHNR and FQNEAQ (reference sequence). The CDR3 length is 13 residues. Treatment denoted: over 15 received Ad26.COV2.S at low or high dose, single or two shots; about 5 received placebo; per-sample allocation not given. The study sampled participants on day 63 after the first vaccine or placebo injection.

This sample comprised peripheral blood, obtained in a trial of Ad26.COV2.S vaccine versus placebo. The TCR sequence derives from a person between 18 and 59 years old who received the Ad26.COV2.S COVID-19 vaccine or a placebo. The V and J genes are TRBV7-9 and TRBJ2-7; 9 bases fit TRBD1. The CDR3 region is CASSLGRQGDLYF. The CDR3 DNA sequence: TGTGCCAGCAGCTTAGGGCGACAGGGGGATTTATACTTC.